The table lists the clone carrying this TCR beta chain with a few counts. Clinical histories supplied by participants themselves formed the basis of cohort assignment. These data are taken from a study of blood T cell repertoires in COVID-19. Study-wide background: Spain, Italy and the United States supplied samples that represented acute and convalescent COVID-19.

Clones were read by immunoSEQ multiplex PCR, and TCRdb kept only the in-frame ones, dropping some. The sample yields more than 200,000 clones, more than 75% seen once. The CDR3 sequence is 15 residues long. Trimming cost V 6 bases and J 5 bases, with 19 bases left between them. In germline, CDR1 is LNHDA, CDR2 SQIVND (reference sequence). Sequenced input: PBMCs or T cells enriched from blood (not recorded which). The source of this sequence is a woman aged 45-59 years who had recovered from COVID-19. J is TRBJ2-5 and V is TRBV19; D is uncertain. CDR3 sequence reads: CASSKSGPYGETQYF. For the CDR3, the DNA is TGTGCCAGTAGCAAATCGGGTCCGTACGGGGAGACCCAGTACTTC.